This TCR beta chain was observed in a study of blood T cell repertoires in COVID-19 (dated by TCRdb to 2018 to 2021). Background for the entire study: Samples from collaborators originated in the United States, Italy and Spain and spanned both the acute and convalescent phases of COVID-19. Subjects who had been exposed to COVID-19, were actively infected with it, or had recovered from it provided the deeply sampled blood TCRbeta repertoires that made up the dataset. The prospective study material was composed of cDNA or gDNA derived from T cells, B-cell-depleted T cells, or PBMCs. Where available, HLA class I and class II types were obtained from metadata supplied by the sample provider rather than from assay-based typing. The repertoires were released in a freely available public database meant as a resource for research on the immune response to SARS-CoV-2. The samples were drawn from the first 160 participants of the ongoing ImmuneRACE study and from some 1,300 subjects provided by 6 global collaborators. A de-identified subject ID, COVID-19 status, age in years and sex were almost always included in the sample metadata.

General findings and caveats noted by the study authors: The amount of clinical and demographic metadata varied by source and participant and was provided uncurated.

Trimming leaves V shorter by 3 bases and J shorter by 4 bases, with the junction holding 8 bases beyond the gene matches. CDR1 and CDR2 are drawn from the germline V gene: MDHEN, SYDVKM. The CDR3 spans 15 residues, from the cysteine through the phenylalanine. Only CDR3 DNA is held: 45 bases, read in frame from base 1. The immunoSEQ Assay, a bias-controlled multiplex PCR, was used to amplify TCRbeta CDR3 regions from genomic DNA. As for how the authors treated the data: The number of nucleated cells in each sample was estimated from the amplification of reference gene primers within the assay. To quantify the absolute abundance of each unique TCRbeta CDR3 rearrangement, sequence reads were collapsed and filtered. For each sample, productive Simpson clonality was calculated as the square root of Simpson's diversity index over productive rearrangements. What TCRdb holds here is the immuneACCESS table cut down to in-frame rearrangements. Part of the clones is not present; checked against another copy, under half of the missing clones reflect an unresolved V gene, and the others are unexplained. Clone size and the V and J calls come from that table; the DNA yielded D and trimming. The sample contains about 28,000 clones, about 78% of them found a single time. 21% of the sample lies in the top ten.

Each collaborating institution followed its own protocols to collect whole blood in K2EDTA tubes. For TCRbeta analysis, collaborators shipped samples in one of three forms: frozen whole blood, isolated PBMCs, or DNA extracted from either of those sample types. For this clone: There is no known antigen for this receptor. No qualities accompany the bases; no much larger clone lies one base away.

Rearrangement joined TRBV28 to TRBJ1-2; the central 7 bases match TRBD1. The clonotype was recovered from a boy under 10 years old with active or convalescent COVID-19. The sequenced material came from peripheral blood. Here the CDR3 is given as CASSFWDRVSYGYTF. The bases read TGTGCCAGCAGTTTCTGGGACAGAGTTAGCTATGGCTACACCTTC.